This T cell receptor (beta chain) was captured by sequencing in a study of control samples from healthy donors and cancer patients. TCRdb's copy holds only in-frame clones and misses some; the assay was immunoSEQ multiplex PCR. The sample has 160,000 or so clones; 90% to 95% are singletons. The CDR3 length is 14 residues. Germline CDR1 MGHRA, CDR2 YSYEKL. The junction had 6 bases not matched to a gene; V was cut back by 7 bases and J by 6 bases. The origin of this receptor is a woman aged 25 to 39 in good health. The gene calls are TRBV4-1 and TRBJ2-1, with 10 positions matching TRBD1. Material for sequencing was blood. DNA of the CDR3: TGCGCCAGCAAACGACAGGGGGCGGGCAATGAGCAGTTCTTC. Its protein is CASKRQGAGNEQFF.